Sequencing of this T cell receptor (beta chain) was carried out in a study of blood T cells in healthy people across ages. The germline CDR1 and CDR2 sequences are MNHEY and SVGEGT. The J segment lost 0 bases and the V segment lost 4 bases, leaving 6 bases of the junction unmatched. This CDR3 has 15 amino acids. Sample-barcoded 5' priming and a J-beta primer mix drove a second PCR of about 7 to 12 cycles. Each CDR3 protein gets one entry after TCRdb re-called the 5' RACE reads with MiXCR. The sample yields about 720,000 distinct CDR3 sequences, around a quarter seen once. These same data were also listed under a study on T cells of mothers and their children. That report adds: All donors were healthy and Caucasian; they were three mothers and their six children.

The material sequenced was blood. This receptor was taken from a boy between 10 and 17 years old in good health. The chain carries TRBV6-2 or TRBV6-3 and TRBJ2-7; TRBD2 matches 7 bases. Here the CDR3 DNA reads TGTGCCAGCAGTTTTGAGCGGGACCTCTCCTACGAGCAGTACTTC. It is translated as CASSFERDLSYEQYF.